This TCR beta chain was obtained from a study of T cells after yellow fever vaccination. Study summary: Some fractions had low cell numbers, and these were prepared with SMART-Seq v4 Ultra Low Input.

The CDR3 runs to 17 residues. Trimming stripped 6 bases from V and 0 bases from J, with 15 bases between. Production of TCR cDNA was by 5'RACE template switching, which also added a universal primer site and UMIs. Each CDR3 protein is one row after TCRdb ran MiXCR on the 5' RACE reads. The table lists about 220,000 distinct CDR3 sequences, approximately 3.2% of them singletons. Many counts were recorded for this clonotype. What it binds is not known. General study points: After the booster, about 95% of CD4 and approximately 90% of CD8 primary-response clones were re-detected.

The sequencing used CD4+ T cells sorted from PBMCs, collected 10 days after the yellow fever booster vaccination. This sequence joins TRBV12-3 or TRBV12-4 and TRBJ2-6; the D gene is possibly TRBD1 (6 bases). This sequence originates from a man younger than 35 who received the YFV17D yellow fever vaccine. The CDR3 sequence is CASSSGVSLSGANVLTF. The CDR3 DNA reads TGTGCCAGCAGCTCAGGGGTTTCTCTCTCTGGGGCCAACGTCCTGACTTTC.